These 17 T cell receptor beta chains were sequenced from one sample in a study of PD-1 blockade in classical Hodgkin lymphoma. This table comes from immunoSEQ multiplex PCR, and its TCRdb copy is limited to in-frame clones, with some not included. The data show about 28,000 clones, roughly 78% seen once. As for time point: cycle 4 day 1 (C4D1), after more than five weeks of nivolumab. Relapse after autologous stem cell transplantation occurred in every patient, and brentuximab vedotin exposure varied. Sequencing used peripheral blood mononuclear cells (PBMCs), obtained before the fourth cycle of nivolumab. The receptor set was obtained from a human donor with classical Hodgkin lymphoma.

The V gene is TRBV7-9, the J gene TRBJ1-6, with TRBD1 matching over 7 bases. CDR3 length: 14 amino acids. V trimming: 4 bases; J trimming: 5 bases; junction bases outside the gene matches: 2. Germline lookup yields CDR1 SEHNR and CDR2 FQNEAQ (reference sequence). In DNA form, the CDR3 reads TGTGCCAGCAGCTCCGGGACAGATAATTCACCCCTCCACTTT. Translating it yields CASSSGTDNSPLHF.

The chain employs TRBV10-3 and TRBJ2-3; no reliable D call. The CDR3 loop spans 12 amino acids. The V end lost 8 bases, the J end lost 1 base, and 7 bases lay between the germline ends. Germline CDR1 ENHRY, CDR2 SYGVKD. The CDR3 reads CAIGPGTDTQYF. CDR3 nucleotides: TGTGCCATCGGGCCTGGCACAGATACGCAGTATTTT.

This clone was counted once. The gene calls are TRBV28 and TRBJ2-3; no clear D gene. CDR1 MDHEN and CDR2 SYDVKM come from the germline V gene. CDR3 length: 14 amino acids. The ends were cut back, 6 bases at V and 1 base at J, with 11 bases in the middle. CDR3 loop: CASSSRWGTDTQYF. As DNA, the CDR3 is TGTGCCAGCAGCTCTAGGTGGGGCACAGATACGCAGTATTTT. Filled out from reference TRBV28 and TRBJ2-3, the complete variable domain reads DVKVTQSSRYLVKRTGEKVFLECVQDMDHENMFWYRQDPGLGLRLIYFSYDVKMKEKGDIPEGYSVSREKKERFSLILESASTNQTSMYLCASSSRWGTDTQYFGPGTRLTVL.

The gene calls are TRBV19 and TRBJ2-3; D is uncertain. The V end lost 3 bases, the J end lost 4 bases, and 8 bases lay between the germline ends. The CDR3 sequence is 13 residues long. In germline, CDR1 is LNHDA, CDR2 SQIVND (reference sequence). The CDR3 loop reads CASSMAGPDTQYF. The CDR3 nucleotides read TGTGCCAGTAGTATGGCTGGGCCAGATACGCAGTATTTT.

This clone was found a few times. This sequence joins TRBV5-6 and TRBJ1-4, with 7 bases lining up with TRBD1. The CDR3 is 13 residues long. CDR1 SGHDT and CDR2 YYEEEE come from the germline V gene. V gave up 4 bases and J gave up 8 bases; unmatched junction bases: 5. DNA for the CDR3: TGTGCCAGCAGCCGGGACAGCGACGAAAAACTGTTTTTT. Residues: CASSRDSDEKLFF.

The chain recombines TRBV7-8 with TRBJ2-5, with 10 bases fitting TRBD1. Trimming removed 2 bases from V and 5 bases from J; junction bases left unmatched: 8. CDR1 is SGHVS, CDR2 FQNEAQ, per germline. The CDR3 runs to 16 residues. The CDR3 region is CASSLTRQGARETQYF. In DNA form, the CDR3 reads TGTGCCAGCAGCTTAACCCGACAGGGGGCTCGGGAGACCCAGTACTTC.

This chain uses TRBV28 with TRBJ1-2; tentatively, D is TRBD1 (5 bases). The V gene's germline CDR1 is MDHEN and CDR2 SYDVKM. Between the trimmed V and J ends, which lost 5 bases and 4 bases, there was a span of 20 bases. The CDR3 loop spans 16 amino acids. The CDR3 sequence: CASSVAGLTPLYGYTF. DNA of the CDR3: TGTGCCAGCAGTGTCGCGGGACTGACGCCCCTCTATGGCTACACCTTC.

The chain combines TRBV5-1 with TRBJ1-1; 9 positions match TRBD1. This CDR3 has 13 amino acids. CDR1 and CDR2 (germline): SGHRS, YFSETQ. The V gene end was trimmed by 5 bases and the J gene end by 1 base; junction bases not matched to a gene: 0. CDR3 sequence (DNA): TGCGCCAGCAGGGGACAGGGGAACACTGAAGCTTTCTTT. It is translated as CASRGQGNTEAFF. Based on the CDR3 plus reference TRBV5-1 and TRBJ1-1, the full variable domain is KAGVTQTPRYLIKTRGQQVTLSCSPISGHRSVSWYQQTPGQGLQFLFEYFSETQRNKGNFPGRFSGRQFSNSRSEMNVSTLELGDSALYLCASRGQGNTEAFFGQGTRLTVV.

This sequence joins TRBV7-8 and TRBJ2-7; D may be TRBD1 (5 bases). From germline, CDR1 is SGHVS and CDR2 FQNEAQ. Trimming cost V 5 bases and J 0 bases, with 20 bases left between them. The CDR3 spans 17 residues. Here the CDR3 DNA reads TGTGCCAGCAGCCCCCGGGTTGGGGCCCCTAGCTCCTACGAGCAGTACTTC. Amino acid sequence: CASSPRVGAPSSYEQYF.

Concerning this clone itself: Other DNA sequences in the sample encode the same CDR3. The chain combines TRBV29-1 with TRBJ2-3; D unresolved. The V end was cut by 3 bases, the J end by 0 bases, with 10 bases between. The CDR3 has 14 amino acids. Germline V CDR1 and CDR2: SQVTM, ANQGSEA. The DNA of the CDR3 is TGCAGCGTTGAGGGCAGGACCAGCACAGATACGCAGTATTTT. Amino acid sequence: CSVEGRTSTDTQYF.

To note about this clone: Because it lacks the conserved phenylalanine or tryptophan at the end, this CDR3 is likely a read error. The V and J genes are TRBV6-1 and TRBJ1-2; 10 nucleotides match TRBD1. V lost 6 bases, J lost 3 bases, and 7 bases stayed unmatched. Germline V gives CDR1 MNHNS, CDR2 SASEGT. CDR3 length: 15 amino acids. CDR3 residues: CASSPRTGGDYGYTL. The CDR3, as DNA: TGTGCCAGCAGCCCTCGGACAGGGGGGGACTATGGCTACACCCTC.

The CDR3 protein is CASSVSAGVDIQYF. CDR3 DNA sequence: TGCGCCAGCAGTGTCTCGGCGGGGGTAGACATTCAGTACTTC. The chain combines TRBV10-1 with TRBJ2-4; 7 bases fit TRBD2. The CDR3 covers 14 residues. CDR1 WNHNN and CDR2 SYGVQD come from the germline V gene (reference sequence). After removal of 4 bases from V and 8 bases from J, the junction contained 8 bases not matched to a gene.

The chain employs TRBV11-2 and TRBJ2-1; 12 bases agree with TRBD2. Germline trimming cut 4 bases from V and 4 bases from J; bases unmatched to any gene: 8. This CDR3 is built from 17 residues. Germline loops: CDR1 SGHAT, CDR2 FQNNGV. CDR3 residues: CASSSQLAGGPYNEQFF. CDR3 bases: TGTGCCAGCAGCTCCCAACTAGCGGGAGGACCGTACAATGAGCAGTTCTTC.

This clone was seen a single time. The V and J genes are TRBV6-5 and TRBJ2-7; 9 positions match TRBD1. V dropped 0 bases and J dropped 11; count of bases not matched to a gene: 5. CDR1 MNHEY and CDR2 SVGAGI come from the germline V gene. The CDR3 extends over 13 amino acids. The chain's CDR3 is CASSYSGTGRKYF. The DNA for the CDR3 is TGTGCCAGCAGTTACTCCGGGACAGGGCGAAAGTACTTC.

The rearrangement uses TRBV2 and TRBJ1-1; D call uncertain. Germline CDR1 and CDR2: SNHLY and FYNNEI. The CDR3 runs to 14 residues. The V and J ends lost 3 bases and 2 bases respectively, with 10 bases between them. CDR3 in DNA: TGTGCCAGCAGTGATTCTAGAGGTAACACTGAAGCTTTCTTT. It yields the protein CASSDSRGNTEAFF. The full variable domain, its missing parts supplied by reference TRBV2 and TRBJ1-1, is EPEVTQTPSHQVTQMGQEVILRCVPISNHLYFYWYRQILGQKVEFLVSFYNNEISEKSEIFDDQFSVERPDGSNFTLKIRSTKLEDSAMYFCASSDSRGNTEAFFGQGTRLTVV.

In its sample, this clone was seen a few times. The chain employs TRBV9 and TRBJ2-7; D is possibly TRBD1 or TRBD2 (5 bases each). CDR1 is SGDLS, CDR2 YYNGEE, per germline. This CDR3 is built from 15 residues. V gave up 0 bases and J gave up 2 bases, with 12 bases separating them. As DNA, the CDR3 is TGTGCCAGCAGCGTAGGGTGGGACGGGACCTACGAGCAGTACTTC. It specifies CASSVGWDGTYEQYF.

This clone came up once. The chain joins TRBV27 to TRBJ2-5; D might be TRBD2 (6 bases). The CDR3 has 13 residues. Germline values: CDR1 MNHEY, CDR2 SMNVEV (reference sequence). Trimming removed 6 bases from V and 5 bases from J, with 13 bases in between. DNA of the CDR3: TGTGCCAGCAGGGGGGACTGGGTGGAGACCCAGTACTTC. It is translated as CASRGDWVETQYF.